Sequencing of this T cell receptor beta chain was carried out in a study of cytomegalovirus exposure and HLA in healthy donors. Background on the study: Approximately 180 million T cells yielded 120 million or so unique TCR beta sequences, as an earlier analysis found. Some 85 million unique TCRs, all from HLA-typed donors, were included in an early release of the data.

Whole-study findings and limits: The authors enumerated some 170 TCR beta chains as linked to cytomegalovirus.

Trimming stripped 4 bases from V and 1 base from J, with 8 bases between. The CDR3 is 14 amino acids. CDR1 and CDR2 (germline): SGDLS, YYNGEE. Healthy bone marrow donors made up the donors. Comments on this clone: The target antigen is unknown.

The study ran its PCR with 60 Vbeta and 13 Jbeta primers. TCRdb's copy holds only in-frame clones and misses some; the assay was immunoSEQ multiplex PCR. Among approximately 100,000 clones listed, around four fifths were seen once. The chain recombines TRBV9 with TRBJ2-2, with D possibly being TRBD1 (5 bases). The sequence came from a woman between 45 and 65 years old in good health and CMV-seropositive. Specimen: PBMCs. CDR3 DNA sequence: TGTGCCAGCAGCCCACAGGAGAACACCGGGGAGCTGTTTTTT. Amino acids: CASSPQENTGELFF.